This T cell receptor (beta chain) was recorded in a study of blood T cell repertoires in COVID-19. Study-level background: PBMCs, B-cell-depleted T cells, or T cells were the source of the cDNA or gDNA that made up the material.

Data came from immunoSEQ multiplex PCR; TCRdb stores just in-frame clones and leaves some out. The table records over 200,000 clones, approximately 78% of them present only once. The CDR3 spans 16 residues. From germline, CDR1 is SGHRS and CDR2 YFSETQ. The V segment lost 3 bases and the J segment 3 bases; nucleotides outside the gene matches: 9. The V gene is TRBV5-1, the J gene TRBJ2-7, with TRBD1 matching 10 bases. The source material was PBMCs or T cells enriched from blood (not recorded which). The sequence derives from a man aged 40-49 years who had recovered from COVID-19. The CDR3 is CASSWSGTGDVYEQYF. The DNA of the CDR3 is TGCGCCAGCAGCTGGAGTGGGACAGGGGATGTCTACGAGCAGTACTTC.